This T cell receptor beta chain derives from a study of radiation and T cells in renal cell carcinoma (dated by TCRdb to the early 2020s). Study-wide context: A total of some 55 samples underwent TCR beta sequencing, made up of some 26 tumors and about 27 peripheral blood samples. A total of 4 million to 5 million unique CDR3 nucleotide sequences, encoding 2.5 million to 3 million unique CDR3 amino acid sequences, were found across all 50 or so samples. General study outcomes and caveats: Because only small tumor regions of approximately 1 g were available, intratumoral heterogeneity was not captured. Irradiated tumors contained more dominant CDR3 motifs, and these motifs occupied a larger share of the repertoire than in control tumors. Compared with controls, irradiated tumors had higher TCR clonality, as the top 100 clonotypes made up an average of approximately 54% of the repertoire, versus about 40% in nephrectomy-only tumors. With a single-armed trial design, the study had no way to address how radiation dose or scheduling affects the TCR repertoire.

CDR1 and CDR2 are drawn from the germline V gene (reference sequence): SEHNR, FQNEAQ. From the cysteine up to the phenylalanine, the CDR3 has a length of 15 residues. The sequence is cut down to CDR3 DNA, 45 bases in frame from base 1. V is pared back by 1 base and J by 8 bases, with 15 bases lying between the germline termini. TCR beta libraries were generated from genomic DNA with the immunoSEQ kit, following the manufacturer's recommendations. To prepare libraries, a first multiplex PCR with proprietary primers was run, followed by a second PCR that added unique barcodes, and a bead cleanup was done after each round. A positive control reaction and a negative control reaction, both provided in the kit, were run with every batch of samples. The final libraries were assessed on an Agilent 4200 TapeStation D1000 ScreenTape, pooled by volume, and quantified by qPCR. Sequencing ran on an Illumina NextSeq500 with a MidOutput 150-cycle cartridge, using 156 Read1 and 15 Index1 cycles with kit custom primers. The pooled library was loaded at 0.75 to 1 pM, and 20% PhiX control was spiked in. Per the original workflow: Vendor-processed data were analyzed in R, with a clonotype defined as all T cells sharing the same CDR3 nucleotide sequence. For clone abundance analyses, frequencies were normalized to the 10,000 most abundant clones in each sample. Public T cell clones, which averaged fewer than five per sample, were excluded before analysis. Dominant motifs were analyzed with ImmunoMap using the PAM10 matrix, a gap penalty of 30, and a homology threshold of 0.3, and motifs with a cumulative frequency of at least 0.01 were considered dominant. Imported from immuneACCESS, the table was reduced by TCRdb to in-frame sequences with V and J called. These copies leave out some clones; in studies compared against another copy, an unresolved V gene accounts for under half, and the cause of the remainder is not known. V, J and clone size are taken as reported in that table, and D and trimming were inferred from the DNA itself. Recorded for this sample are 24,000 or so clones; roughly 64% of them occurred a single time. The ten largest clones take up around a fifth of the sample.

This clone is a singleton in its sample. Its target antigen remains unknown. Base qualities are not recorded, but no much larger clone differs from it by a single base. The time point label, read with the paper, signifies: tumor resected at nephrectomy. In the paper's terms, the treatment or condition label means: treatment-naive control, cytoreductive nephrectomy. Control tumors were obtained from treatment-naive renal cell carcinoma patients in whom cytoreductive nephrectomy was performed without prior radiation. Every patient had renal cell carcinoma of clear cell pathology. The control tumors used for TCR sequencing were from a handful of females and 11 to 12 males, were resected between about 2011 and 2014, and had a median patient age of roughly 58 years (range 40 to 82). Tumor processing involved mechanical dissociation, digestion with collagenase/hyaluronidase at 37 degrees C, handling in gentleMACS C tubes, and storage in liquid nitrogen. The QIAamp DNA Blood Mini Kit (Qiagen) was used to prepare genomic DNA for TCR sequencing. The analyses included just those samples that passed every quality control check.

This TCR derives from a man aged 40-50 years with renal cell carcinoma. The rearrangement combines TRBV7-9 with TRBJ2-1; TRBD1 might be the D gene, on 6 matching bases. The specimen comprised tumor tissue, sampled from a patient whose treatment was nephrectomy without radiotherapy. The DNA reads TGTGCCAGCAGCTTAGTTACAGGGTCAGCGGATGAGCAGTTCTTC. Translated, it reads CASSLVTGSADEQFF.